One TCR beta chain is described in this entry. This specimen belongs to a study of blood T cell repertoires in COVID-19. Sequenced by immunoSEQ multiplex PCR; TCRdb stores in-frame clones only, minus some. The sample has a few hundred thousand clones; 80% to 90% are singletons. Germline V gives CDR1 SGDLS, CDR2 YYNGEE. The CDR3 sequence is 13 residues long. The V and J ends lost 1 base and 7 bases respectively, with 9 bases between them. The TCR comes from a woman in her thirties or forties with acute COVID-19. Material for sequencing was PBMCs or T cells enriched from blood (not recorded which). The chain recombines TRBV9 with TRBJ2-1, with D tentatively TRBD1 (5 bases). The CDR3 DNA follows: TGTGCCAGCAGCGTACTCGACAGAAATGAGCAGTTCTTC. Amino acids: CASSVLDRNEQFF.